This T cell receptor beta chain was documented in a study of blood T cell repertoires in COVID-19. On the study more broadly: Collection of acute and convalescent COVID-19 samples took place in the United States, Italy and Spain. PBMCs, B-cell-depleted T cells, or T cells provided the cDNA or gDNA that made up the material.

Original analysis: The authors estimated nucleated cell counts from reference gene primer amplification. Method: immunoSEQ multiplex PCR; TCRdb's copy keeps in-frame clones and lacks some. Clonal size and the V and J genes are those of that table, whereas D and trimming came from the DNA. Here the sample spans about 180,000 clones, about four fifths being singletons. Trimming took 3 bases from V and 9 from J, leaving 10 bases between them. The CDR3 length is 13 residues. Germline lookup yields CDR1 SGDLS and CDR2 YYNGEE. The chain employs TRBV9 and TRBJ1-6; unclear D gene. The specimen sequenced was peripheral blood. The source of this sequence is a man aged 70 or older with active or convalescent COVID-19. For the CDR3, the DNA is TGTGCCAGCAGCGCACACGTGGCTTCACCCCTCCACTTT. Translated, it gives CASSAHVASPLHF.